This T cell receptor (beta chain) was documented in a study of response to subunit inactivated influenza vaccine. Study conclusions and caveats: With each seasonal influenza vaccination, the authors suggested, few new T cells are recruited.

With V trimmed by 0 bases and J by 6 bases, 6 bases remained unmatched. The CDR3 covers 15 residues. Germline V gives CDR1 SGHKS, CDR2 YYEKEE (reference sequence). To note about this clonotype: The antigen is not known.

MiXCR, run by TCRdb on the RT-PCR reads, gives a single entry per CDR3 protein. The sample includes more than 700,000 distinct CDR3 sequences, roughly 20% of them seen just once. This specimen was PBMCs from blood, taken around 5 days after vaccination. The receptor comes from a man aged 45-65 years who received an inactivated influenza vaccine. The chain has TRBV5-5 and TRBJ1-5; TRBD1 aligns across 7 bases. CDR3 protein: CASSLVPGGGQPQHF. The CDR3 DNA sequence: TGTGCCAGCAGCTTGGTTCCAGGGGGAGGTCAGCCCCAGCATTTT.